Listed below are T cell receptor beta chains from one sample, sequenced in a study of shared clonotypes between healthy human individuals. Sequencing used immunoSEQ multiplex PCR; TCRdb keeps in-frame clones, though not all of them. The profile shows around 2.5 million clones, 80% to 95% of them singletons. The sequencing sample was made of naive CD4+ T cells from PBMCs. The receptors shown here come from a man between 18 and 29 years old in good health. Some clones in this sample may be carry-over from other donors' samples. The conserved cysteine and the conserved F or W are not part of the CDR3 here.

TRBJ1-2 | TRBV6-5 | ASRRGGGTAYGYT
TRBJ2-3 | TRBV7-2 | ASSYSGLAGDTQY
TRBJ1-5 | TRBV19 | ASTTATTGSQGSEKMGYQPQH
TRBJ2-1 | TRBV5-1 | ASSPPTRSRYQF
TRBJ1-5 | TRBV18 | ASSPNIDQPQH
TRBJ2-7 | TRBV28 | ASSPSTGALSEQY
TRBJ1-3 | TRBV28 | ASSSVTGLGNTIY
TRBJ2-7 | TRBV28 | ASRNRRTGAYEQY
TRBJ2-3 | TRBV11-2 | ASRRPGTSTDTQY
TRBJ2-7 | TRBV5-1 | ASSLEGTHYEQY
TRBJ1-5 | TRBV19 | ASSIRSGQGVEPQH